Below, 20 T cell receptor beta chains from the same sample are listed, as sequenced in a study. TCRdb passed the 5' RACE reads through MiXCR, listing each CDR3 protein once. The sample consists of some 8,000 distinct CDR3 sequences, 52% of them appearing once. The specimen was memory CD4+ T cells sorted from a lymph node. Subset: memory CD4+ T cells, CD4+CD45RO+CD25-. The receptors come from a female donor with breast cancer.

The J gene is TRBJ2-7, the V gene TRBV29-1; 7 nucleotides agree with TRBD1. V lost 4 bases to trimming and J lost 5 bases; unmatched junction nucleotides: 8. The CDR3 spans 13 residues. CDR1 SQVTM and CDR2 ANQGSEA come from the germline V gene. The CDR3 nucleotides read TGCAGCGTTGTCCGACAGGGTGGAGACGAGCAGTACTTC. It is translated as CSVVRQGGDEQYF.

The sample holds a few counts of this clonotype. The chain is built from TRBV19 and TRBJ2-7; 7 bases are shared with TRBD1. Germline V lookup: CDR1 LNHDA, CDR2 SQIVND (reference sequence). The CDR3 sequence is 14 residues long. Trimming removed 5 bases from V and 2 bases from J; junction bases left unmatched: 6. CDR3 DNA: TGTGCCAGTAGTTCCGGGACAGAGCCCTACGAGCAGTACTTC. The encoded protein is CASSSGTEPYEQYF.

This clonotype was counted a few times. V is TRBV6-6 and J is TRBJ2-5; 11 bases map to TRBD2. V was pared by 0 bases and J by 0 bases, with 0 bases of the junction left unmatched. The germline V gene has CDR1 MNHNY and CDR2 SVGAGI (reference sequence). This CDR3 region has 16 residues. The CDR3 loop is CASSYSTSGDQETQYF. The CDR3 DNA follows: TGTGCCAGCAGTTACTCGACTAGCGGGGACCAAGAGACCCAGTACTTC.

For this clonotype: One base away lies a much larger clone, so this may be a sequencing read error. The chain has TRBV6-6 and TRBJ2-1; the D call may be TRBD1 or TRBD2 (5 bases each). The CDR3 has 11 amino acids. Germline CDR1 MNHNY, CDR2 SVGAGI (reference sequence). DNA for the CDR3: TGTGCCAGCGGGACGAACAATGGGCAGTTCTTC. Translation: CASGTNNGQFF.

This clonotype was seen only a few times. CDR3: CASSWRGSSSSYEQYF. The CDR3 DNA reads as TGCGCCAGCAGCTGGAGGGGTAGCAGCAGCTCCTACGAGCAGTACTTC. V gene TRBV5-1 combines with J gene TRBJ2-7; perhaps TRBD2 as D (6 bases). The CDR3 contains 16 residues. The germline V and J ends were trimmed by 3 bases and 0 bases, with 16 bases remaining between them. The germline gives CDR1 SGHRS, CDR2 YFSETQ.

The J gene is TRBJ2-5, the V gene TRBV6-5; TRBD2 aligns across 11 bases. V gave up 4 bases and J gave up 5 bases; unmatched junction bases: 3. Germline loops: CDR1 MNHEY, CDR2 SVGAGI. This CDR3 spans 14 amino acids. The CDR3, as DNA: TGTGCCAGCAGTTCACTAGCGGGAGCGGAGACCCAGTACTTC. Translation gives CASSSLAGAETQYF.

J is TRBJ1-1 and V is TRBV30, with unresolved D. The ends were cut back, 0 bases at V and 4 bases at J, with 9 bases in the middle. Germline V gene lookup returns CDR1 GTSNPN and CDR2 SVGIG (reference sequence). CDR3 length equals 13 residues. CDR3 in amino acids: CAWSVSVSTEAFF. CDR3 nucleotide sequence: TGTGCCTGGAGTGTGTCGGTGAGCACTGAAGCTTTCTTT.

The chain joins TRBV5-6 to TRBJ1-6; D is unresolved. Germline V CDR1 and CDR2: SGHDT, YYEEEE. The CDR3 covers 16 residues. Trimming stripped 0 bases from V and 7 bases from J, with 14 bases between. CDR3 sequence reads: CASSLGEAGLNSPLHF. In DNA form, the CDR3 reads TGTGCCAGCAGCTTGGGTGAGGCAGGTCTGAATTCACCCCTCCACTTT.

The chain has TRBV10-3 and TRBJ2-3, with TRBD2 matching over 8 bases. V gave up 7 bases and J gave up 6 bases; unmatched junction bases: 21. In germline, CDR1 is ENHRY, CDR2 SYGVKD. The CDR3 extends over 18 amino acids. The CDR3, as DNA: TGTGCCATCAATTCGGGCGGGGGGCAAAGCCTTCTCACCGATACGCAGTATTTT. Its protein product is CAINSGGGQSLLTDTQYF.

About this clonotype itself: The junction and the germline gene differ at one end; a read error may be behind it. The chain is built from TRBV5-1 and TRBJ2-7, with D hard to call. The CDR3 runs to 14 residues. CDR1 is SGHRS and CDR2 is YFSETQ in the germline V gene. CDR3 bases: TGCGCCAGCAGCTTCCAGACGAGCTCCTACGAGCAGCACTTC. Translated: CASSFQTSSYEQHF.

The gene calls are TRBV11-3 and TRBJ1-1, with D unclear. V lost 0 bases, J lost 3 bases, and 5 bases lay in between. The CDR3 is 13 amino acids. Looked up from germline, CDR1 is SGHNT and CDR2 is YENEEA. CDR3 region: CASSLEADTEAFF. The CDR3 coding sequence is TGTGCCAGCAGCTTAGAGGCGGACACTGAAGCTTTCTTT.

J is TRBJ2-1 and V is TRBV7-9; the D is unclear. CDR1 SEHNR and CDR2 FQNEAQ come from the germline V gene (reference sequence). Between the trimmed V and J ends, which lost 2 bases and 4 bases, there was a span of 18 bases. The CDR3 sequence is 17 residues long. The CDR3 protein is CASSLRSARETYNEQFF. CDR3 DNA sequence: TGTGCCAGCAGCTTAAGGTCCGCTAGGGAAACTTACAATGAGCAGTTCTTC.

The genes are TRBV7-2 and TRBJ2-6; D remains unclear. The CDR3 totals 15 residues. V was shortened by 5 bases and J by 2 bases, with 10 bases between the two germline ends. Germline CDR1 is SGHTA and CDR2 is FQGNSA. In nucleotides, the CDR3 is TGTGCCAGCAGCGCCTATGAAGCTGGGGCCAACGTCCTGACTTTC. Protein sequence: CASSAYEAGANVLTF.

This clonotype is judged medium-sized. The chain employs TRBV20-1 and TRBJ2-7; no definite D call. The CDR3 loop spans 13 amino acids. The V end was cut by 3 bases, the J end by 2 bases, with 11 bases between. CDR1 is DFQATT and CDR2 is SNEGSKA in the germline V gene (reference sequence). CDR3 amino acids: CSASGGTTYEQYF. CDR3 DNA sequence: TGCAGTGCTAGTGGTGGTACCACCTACGAGCAGTACTTC.

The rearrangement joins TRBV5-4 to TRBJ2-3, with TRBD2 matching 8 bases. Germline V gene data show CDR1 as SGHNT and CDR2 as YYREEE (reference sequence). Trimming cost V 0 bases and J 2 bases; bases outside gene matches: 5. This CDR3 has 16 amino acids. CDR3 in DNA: TGTGCCAGCAGCTTGGAAGGAGCGGGGGCCACAGATACGCAGTATTTT. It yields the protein CASSLEGAGATDTQYF.

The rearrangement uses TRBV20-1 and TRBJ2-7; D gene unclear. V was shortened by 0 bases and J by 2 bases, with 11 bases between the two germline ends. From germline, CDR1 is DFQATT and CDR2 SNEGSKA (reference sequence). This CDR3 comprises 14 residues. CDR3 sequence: CSARDQRSPYEQYF. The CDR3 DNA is TGCAGTGCTAGAGATCAACGGAGCCCCTACGAGCAGTACTTC.

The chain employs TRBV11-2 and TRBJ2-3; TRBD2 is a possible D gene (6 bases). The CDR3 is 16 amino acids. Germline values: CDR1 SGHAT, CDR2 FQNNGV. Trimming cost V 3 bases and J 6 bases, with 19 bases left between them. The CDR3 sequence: CASSFPGSRRMDTQYF. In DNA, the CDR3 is TGTGCCAGCAGCTTCCCCGGGAGCAGGAGGATGGATACGCAGTATTTT.

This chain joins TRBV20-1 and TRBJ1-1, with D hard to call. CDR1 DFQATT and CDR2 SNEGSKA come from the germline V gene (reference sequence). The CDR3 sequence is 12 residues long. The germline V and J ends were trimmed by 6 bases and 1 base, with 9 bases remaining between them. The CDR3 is CSALKGNTEAFF. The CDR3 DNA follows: TGCAGTGCCCTAAAGGGGAACACTGAAGCTTTCTTT.

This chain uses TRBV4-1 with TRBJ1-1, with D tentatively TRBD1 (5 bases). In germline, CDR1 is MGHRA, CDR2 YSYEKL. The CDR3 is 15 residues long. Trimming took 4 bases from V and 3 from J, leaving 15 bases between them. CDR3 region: CASSPRAGGDTEAFF. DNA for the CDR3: TGCGCCAGCAGCCCCAGAGCGGGGGGTGACACTGAAGCTTTCTTT.

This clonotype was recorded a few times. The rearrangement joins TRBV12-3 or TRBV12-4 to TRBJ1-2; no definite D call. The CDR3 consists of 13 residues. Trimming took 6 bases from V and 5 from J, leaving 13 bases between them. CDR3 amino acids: CASSIDALYGYTF. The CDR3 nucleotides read TGTGCCAGCAGCATAGACGCGTTATATGGCTACACCTTC.